A single sample is the source of the 12 T cell receptor beta chains below, sequenced in a study of cytomegalovirus exposure and HLA in healthy donors. Primers: 60 Vbeta forward and 13 Jbeta reverse. Here immunoSEQ multiplex PCR was the method, and the copy in TCRdb shows in-frame clones only, minus some. The sample has about 92,000 clones, 60% to 80% seen once. Input material: PBMCs. The receptors shown here come from a man aged 45-60 years in good health and CMV-seropositive.

The chain couples TRBV2 to TRBJ2-5; no clear D gene. Deletions cut 4 bases from V and 4 bases from J, with 7 bases between. CDR3 length equals 12 residues. CDR1 SNHLY and CDR2 FYNNEI come from the germline V gene. The CDR3 DNA reads TGTGCCAGCAGTGGGCTCGCAGAGACCCAGTACTTC. Protein product: CASSGLAETQYF. Combining the CDR3 with reference TRBV2 and TRBJ2-5 gives the whole variable domain EPEVTQTPSHQVTQMGQEVILRCVPISNHLYFYWYRQILGQKVEFLVSFYNNEISEKSEIFDDQFSVERPDGSNFTLKIRSTKLEDSAMYFCASSGLAETQYFGPGTRLLVL.

V is TRBV6-5 and J is TRBJ1-1; D is undetermined. V gave up 5 bases and J gave up 4 bases, with 17 bases separating them. Germline CDR1 is MNHEY and CDR2 is SVGAGI. The CDR3 covers 15 residues. This CDR3 reads CASSQTDRRFTEAFF. In DNA form, the CDR3 reads TGTGCCAGCAGTCAAACAGACCGCCGATTCACTGAAGCTTTCTTT.

This clone has more than one count but fewer than ten. The V gene is TRBV2, the J gene TRBJ1-6; D gene unclear. Per germline, CDR1 SNHLY and CDR2 FYNNEI. The CDR3 sequence is 14 residues long. Trimming took off 7 bases at V and 5 bases at J, with 12 bases between the two ends. CDR3 DNA sequence: TGTGCCAGCAACCTACACCTAGATAATTCACCCCTCCACTTT. Translated: CASNLHLDNSPLHF. Combining the CDR3 with reference TRBV2 and TRBJ1-6 gives the whole variable domain EPEVTQTPSHQVTQMGQEVILRCVPISNHLYFYWYRQILGQKVEFLVSFYNNEISEKSEIFDDQFSVERPDGSNFTLKIRSTKLEDSAMYFCASNLHLDNSPLHFGNGTRLTVT.

This clone was recorded only once. V is TRBV18 and J is TRBJ1-5; D is possibly TRBD1 (6 bases). Trimming removed 3 bases at V and 4 bases at J, with 19 bases between. From germline, CDR1 is KGHSH and CDR2 LQKENI. This CDR3 contains 17 residues. The CDR3 DNA is TGTGCCAGCTCACCGGGGACAACACGAGAACTTAATCAGCCCCAGCATTTT. Its translation is CASSPGTTRELNQPQHF.

The chain joins TRBV7-9 to TRBJ1-4; D is perhaps TRBD1 (6 bases). The CDR3 runs to 15 residues. Germline V gene lookup returns CDR1 SEHNR and CDR2 FQNEAQ (reference sequence). The germline V and J ends were trimmed by 5 bases and 4 bases, with 14 bases remaining between them. This CDR3 is CASSPPGHINEKLFF. CDR3 in DNA: TGTGCCAGCAGCCCGCCGGGACACATTAATGAAAAACTGTTTTTT.

In this sample, this clone turned up once. This sequence joins TRBV7-9 and TRBJ1-4; a weak D match, TRBD1 (5 bases). The CDR3 consists of 15 residues. With 3 bases removed from V and 6 bases from J, the gap between germline ends came to 14 bases. Germline V lookup: CDR1 SEHNR, CDR2 FQNEAQ (reference sequence). CDR3 residues: CASSFGPQGDEKLFF. The CDR3 DNA reads as TGTGCCAGCAGCTTCGGCCCGCAAGGGGATGAAAAACTGTTTTTT.

Concerning this clone: A junction end diverges from the germline sequence, so it may reflect a read error. J is TRBJ1-6 and V is TRBV18, with 7 positions matching TRBD1. Germline loops: CDR1 KGHSH, CDR2 LQKENI. The CDR3 is 14 residues long. This CDR3 reads CASSPGDSYSPLNF. The CDR3, as DNA: TGTGCCAGCTCACCAGGGGACAGTTATTCACCCCTCAACTTT.

J is TRBJ2-7 and V is TRBV11-2; the match to TRBD1 covers 8 bases. The CDR3 sequence is 15 residues long. V shed 5 bases and J 1 base; nucleotides not matched to a gene: 7. Germline loops: CDR1 SGHAT, CDR2 FQNNGV. CDR3 sequence reads: CASSPPTGGSYEQYF. For the CDR3, the DNA is TGTGCCAGCAGCCCGCCAACAGGGGGGTCCTACGAGCAGTACTTC.

This chain joins TRBV7-2 and TRBJ2-7; 9 positions match TRBD2. Trimming cost V 1 base and J 4 bases; bases outside gene matches: 17. Germline V CDR1 and CDR2: SGHTA, FQGNSA. The CDR3 loop spans 19 amino acids. The CDR3 spells CASSLDGLVVSGGIYEQYF. CDR3 bases: TGTGCCAGCAGCTTAGATGGACTGGTCGTTAGCGGGGGTATTTACGAGCAGTACTTC. Complete variable domain (other parts from reference TRBV7-2 and TRBJ2-7): GAGVSQSPSNKVTEKGKDVELRCDPISGHTALYWYRQSLGQGLEFLIYFQGNSAPDKSGLPSDRFSAERTGGSVSTLTIQRTQQEDSAVYLCASSLDGLVVSGGIYEQYFGPGTRLTVT.

The chain combines TRBV28 with TRBJ1-4, with TRBD1 matching 8 bases. V was clipped by 5 bases and J by 3 bases; unmatched bases: 2. The germline V gene encodes CDR1 MDHEN and CDR2 SYDVKM. This CDR3 is built from 14 residues. CDR3 in amino acids: CASSPGGSNEKLFF. CDR3 nucleotide sequence: TGTGCCAGCAGTCCAGGGGGCTCTAATGAAAAACTGTTTTTT.

The genes are TRBV30 and TRBJ1-4; possibly TRBD1 for D (5 bases). Germline CDR1 GTSNPN, CDR2 SVGIG (reference sequence). This CDR3 spans 11 amino acids. The CDR3: CVVRLGGKLFF. The CDR3 DNA follows: TGTGTAGTACGCCTGGGGGGAAAACTGTTTTTT.

This sequence joins TRBV30 and TRBJ2-2; 9 bases map to TRBD1. Germline V gives CDR1 GTSNPN, CDR2 SVGIG (reference sequence). The CDR3 sequence is 13 residues long. V lost 7 bases, J lost 7 bases, and 7 bases stayed unmatched. The CDR3 is CAYTGTGFGELFF. CDR3 DNA sequence: TGTGCCTACACCGGGACAGGGTTCGGGGAGCTGTTTTTT.